This T cell receptor beta chain originates from a study of cytomegalovirus exposure and HLA in healthy donors. Study-wide results and caveats: Segments of the TCR beta V type were, in most cases, productive about 87% or about 30% of the time in an earlier analysis. Some TCR beta chains (164 of them) were listed as cytomegalovirus-associated. A later analysis reportedly identified an Asian-associated ancestry cluster as carrying fewer N-insertions than the approximately 710-donor mean.

The PCR employed 60 Vbeta primers together with 13 Jbeta primers. Authors' processing steps: Later, an analysis found 75 million to 100 million unique TCR beta chains, and 9.5 million to 11 million of these were shared. The repertoire was sequenced with immunoSEQ multiplex PCR; TCRdb's copy has only in-frame clones and lacks some. V, J and clone size are taken as reported in that table, and D and trimming were inferred from the DNA itself. Reported are around 100,000 clones; the ten largest clones contain 3% to 3.5%. The V and J ends lost 1 base and 0 bases respectively, with 13 bases between them. CDR3 length: 15 amino acids. Germline CDR1 is GTSNPN and CDR2 is SVGIG (reference sequence). As concerns this clone: Its target is unknown.

The sequence was collected from a woman in her twenties or thirties in good health and CMV-seronegative. The chain recombines TRBV30 with TRBJ2-7, with D uncertain. Sequences were obtained from PBMCs. CDR3 coding DNA: TGTGCCTGGAGTGGACAAGGTGGGTACTCCTACGAGCAGTACTTC. This translates into CAWSGQGGYSYEQYF.